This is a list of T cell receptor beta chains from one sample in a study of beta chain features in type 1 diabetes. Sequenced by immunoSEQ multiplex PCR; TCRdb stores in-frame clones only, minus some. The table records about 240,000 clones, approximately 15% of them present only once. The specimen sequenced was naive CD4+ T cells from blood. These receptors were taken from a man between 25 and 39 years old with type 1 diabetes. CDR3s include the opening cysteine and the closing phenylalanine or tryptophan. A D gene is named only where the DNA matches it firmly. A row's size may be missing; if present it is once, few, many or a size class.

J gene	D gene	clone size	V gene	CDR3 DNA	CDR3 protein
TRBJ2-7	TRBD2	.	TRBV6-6	TGTGCCAGCAGTTACTCAGCTAGCGGGGAGAAGCAGTACTTC	CASSYSASGEKQYF
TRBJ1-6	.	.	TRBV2	TGTGCCAGCACTCCCTCGGGGAGTTCACCCCTCCACTTT	CASTPSGSSPLHF
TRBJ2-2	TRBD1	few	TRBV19	TGTGCCAGTAGGTTTACAGGGGCGAACACCGGGGAGCTGTTTTTT	CASRFTGANTGELFF
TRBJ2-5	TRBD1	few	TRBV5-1	TGCGCCAGCAGCCCCACAGGGGCTAGGGAGACCCAGTACTTC	CASSPTGARETQYF
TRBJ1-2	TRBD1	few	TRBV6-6	TGTGCCAGCACCTCCCCGACAGGGACACCCTATGGCTACACCTTC	CASTSPTGTPYGYTF
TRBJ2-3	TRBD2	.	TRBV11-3	TGTGCCAGCAGCCGGGGGGTCTCAGATACGCAGTATTTT	CASSRGVSDTQYF
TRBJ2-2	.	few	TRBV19	TGTGCCAGTAGTATAGTAACAGGGTTTGTCACCGGGGAGCTGTTTTTT	CASSIVTGFVTGELFF
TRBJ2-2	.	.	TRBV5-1	TGCGCCAGCACCGGACAGCCGAACACCGGGGAGCTGTTTTTT	CASTGQPNTGELFF
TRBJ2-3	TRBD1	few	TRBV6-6	TGTGCCAGCAGCCTCCGACAGGGAGGCACAGATACGCAGTATTTT	CASSLRQGGTDTQYF
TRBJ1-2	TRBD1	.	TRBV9	TGTGCCAGCAGCCCTCGGGACAGGGCTGGCTACACCTTC	CASSPRDRAGYTF
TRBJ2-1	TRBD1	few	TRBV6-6	TGTGCCAGCAGTTACCGGGACAGGGATGAGCAGTTCTTC	CASSYRDRDEQFF